What follows are 2 T cell receptor beta chains derived from one specimen sequenced in a study of cytomegalovirus exposure and HLA in healthy donors (TCRdb year 2017). The library came from the immunoSEQ multiplex PCR assay. The multiplex PCR relied on a mix of 60 forward primers for TCR Vbeta segments and 13 reverse primers for TCR Jbeta segments. Sourced from immuneACCESS, this table was stored by TCRdb with only in-frame sequences that have V and J called. A share of the clones is absent; for the studies checked, an unresolved V gene accounts for under half, and the remainder has no known explanation. Recorded for this sample are 130,000 to 150,000 clones; about four fifths of them occurred a single time. The ten most abundant clones make up 4.5% of the sample. Specimen: PBMCs. These receptors all stem from a man in his forties in good health and CMV-seronegative.

This clone was seen only a few times. The chain employs TRBV6-6 and TRBJ2-1; 8 positions match TRBD2. V was pared by 9 bases and J by 6 bases, with 10 bases of the junction left unmatched. The CDR3 length is 14 residues. Germline CDR1 is MNHNY and CDR2 is SVGAGI (reference sequence). DNA for the CDR3: TGTGCCAGTACTAACGGGGGGGCGAGCAATGAGCAGTTCTTC. It translates to CASTNGGASNEQFF.

The V gene is TRBV7-2, the J gene TRBJ1-2; D remains unclear. The germline gives CDR1 SGHTA, CDR2 FQGNSA. CDR3 length: 12 residues. Trimming left V 8 bases short and J 8 bases short, with 15 bases between. The CDR3 here is CASSQALAGYTF. CDR3 bases: TGTGCCAGCTCCCAGGCCCTGGCGGGCTACACCTTC. Full variable domain (missing parts from reference TRBV7-2 and TRBJ1-2): GAGVSQSPSNKVTEKGKDVELRCDPISGHTALYWYRQSLGQGLEFLIYFQGNSAPDKSGLPSDRFSAERTGGSVSTLTIQRTQQEDSAVYLCASSQALAGYTFGSGTRLTVV.